This is a list of T cell receptor beta chains from one sample in a study of CD8 T cells in ankylosing spondylitis. TCRdb independently ran MiXCR on the 5' RACE reads; one entry per CDR3 protein. The sample lists roughly 670,000 distinct CDR3 sequences, roughly 19% occurring once. Sequencing was performed on blood, either unsorted or a sorted T cell fraction (not recorded which). All receptors derive from a male donor with ankylosing spondylitis. Both conserved end residues are part of each CDR3. Fields, in order: clone size, D gene, V gene, J gene, CDR3 DNA, CDR3 protein. A D gene is named only where the DNA matches it firmly. Some rows have no size entry. The others give once, few or many, or a class for an expanded clone.

clone_size: NA; d_call: TRBD1; v_call: TRBV28; j_call: TRBJ1-1; cdr3_nt: TGTGCCAGCAGTCCCTCCCCCACAGGGGTCACTGAAGCTTTCTTT; cdr3_aa: CASSPSPTGVTEAFF
clone_size: few; d_call: TRBD1; v_call: TRBV7-9; j_call: TRBJ1-1; cdr3_nt: TGTGCCAGCCCCCCCGCGCAGGGGGCCCCTGAAGCTTTCTTT; cdr3_aa: CASPPAQGAPEAFF
clone_size: few; d_call: TRBD1; v_call: TRBV5-1; j_call: TRBJ2-1; cdr3_nt: TGCGCCAGCAGCACCGGGACAGGGGGAGGGGATGAGCAGTTCTTC; cdr3_aa: CASSTGTGGGDEQFF
clone_size: NA; d_call: NA; v_call: TRBV3-1; j_call: TRBJ2-1; cdr3_nt: TGTGCCAGCAGCCAACCTCTAGCCTCCGCGGTCCATGAGCAGTTCTTC; cdr3_aa: CASSQPLASAVHEQFF
clone_size: NA; d_call: NA; v_call: TRBV6-1; j_call: TRBJ1-2; cdr3_nt: TGTGCCAGCAGAGGCAAGCTAAACTATGGCTACACCTTC; cdr3_aa: CASRGKLNYGYTF
clone_size: NA; d_call: NA; v_call: TRBV7-8; j_call: TRBJ1-1; cdr3_nt: TGTGCCAGCAGCTCCGAGTACACTGAAGCTTTCTTT; cdr3_aa: CASSSEYTEAFF
clone_size: NA; d_call: NA; v_call: TRBV7-3; j_call: TRBJ1-1; cdr3_nt: TGTGCCAGCAGCTTCTCAGGGACTTCTGGCACTGAAGCTTTCTTT; cdr3_aa: CASSFSGTSGTEAFF
clone_size: NA; d_call: NA; v_call: TRBV24-1; j_call: TRBJ1-1; cdr3_nt: TGTGCCACCAGTGCCGGTGCTGAAGCTTTCTTT; cdr3_aa: CATSAGAEAFF
clone_size: NA; d_call: NA; v_call: TRBV5-1; j_call: TRBJ2-2; cdr3_nt: TGCGCCAGCAGGGAGGGAGTGAACACCGGGGAGCTGTTTTTT; cdr3_aa: CASREGVNTGELFF
clone_size: few; d_call: NA; v_call: TRBV7-9; j_call: TRBJ1-2; cdr3_nt: TGTGCCAGCAGCGATTCTCGGGAGGGAAGTGAGGGCTACACCTTC; cdr3_aa: CASSDSREGSEGYTF
clone_size: NA; d_call: TRBD1; v_call: TRBV4-1; j_call: TRBJ2-1; cdr3_nt: TGCGCCAGCAGCCAAGATGAGGGACAGGGATACAATGAGCAGTTCTTC; cdr3_aa: CASSQDEGQGYNEQFF
clone_size: NA; d_call: TRBD2; v_call: TRBV20-1; j_call: TRBJ2-2; cdr3_nt: TGCAGTGCTAGAGATCGACTAGCGGCCACCACCGGGGAGCTGTTTTTT; cdr3_aa: CSARDRLAATTGELFF
clone_size: NA; d_call: NA; v_call: TRBV6-1; j_call: TRBJ1-1; cdr3_nt: TGTGCCAGCAGTGACGCCCTGGGTTTCGTGAACACTGAAGCTTTCTTT; cdr3_aa: CASSDALGFVNTEAFF
clone_size: NA; d_call: TRBD1; v_call: TRBV15; j_call: TRBJ2-1; cdr3_nt: TGTGCCACCAGCAGACCCCCGGGACAGGGTTACAATGAGCAGTTCTTC; cdr3_aa: CATSRPPGQGYNEQFF
clone_size: few; d_call: TRBD1; v_call: TRBV12-3/TRBV12-4; j_call: TRBJ2-2; cdr3_nt: TGTGCCAGCAGCCGGGACAGGGGGTTCATCGGGGAGCTGTTTTTT; cdr3_aa: CASSRDRGFIGELFF
clone_size: NA; d_call: NA; v_call: TRBV12-3/TRBV12-4; j_call: TRBJ1-2; cdr3_nt: TGTGCCAGCAGGACAGGACAAGGGTATGGCTACACCTTC; cdr3_aa: CASRTGQGYGYTF
clone_size: NA; d_call: NA; v_call: TRBV14; j_call: TRBJ1-2; cdr3_nt: TGTGCCAGCAGCCAAGATCTAGGTGAACGGGCTTCTAACTATGGCTACACCTTC; cdr3_aa: CASSQDLGERASNYGYTF
clone_size: once; d_call: NA; v_call: TRBV20-1; j_call: TRBJ2-1; cdr3_nt: TGCAGTGCTACTAACAATGAGCAGTTCTTC; cdr3_aa: CSATNNEQFF
clone_size: few; d_call: NA; v_call: TRBV20-1; j_call: TRBJ1-1; cdr3_nt: TGCAGTGTGGGGACTGTGAACACTGAAGCTTTCTTT; cdr3_aa: CSVGTVNTEAFF
clone_size: NA; d_call: TRBD1; v_call: TRBV28; j_call: TRBJ2-7; cdr3_nt: TGTGCCAGCAGTCCCGCCGGGACAGGACTCTACGAGCAGTACTTC; cdr3_aa: CASSPAGTGLYEQYF
clone_size: NA; d_call: NA; v_call: TRBV3-1; j_call: TRBJ2-2; cdr3_nt: TGTGCCAGCAGCAACCGGGAGACGAACACCGGGGAGCTGTTTTTT; cdr3_aa: CASSNRETNTGELFF
clone_size: few; d_call: NA; v_call: TRBV6-1; j_call: TRBJ2-1; cdr3_nt: TGTGCCAGCAGCCCTGGGCAGGTCGGGGTCAATGAGCAGTTCTTC; cdr3_aa: CASSPGQVGVNEQFF
clone_size: NA; d_call: NA; v_call: TRBV5-1; j_call: TRBJ1-3; cdr3_nt: TGCGCCAGCAGCTTGGCCGGCAGCCACTCTGGAAACACCATATATTTT; cdr3_aa: CASSLAGSHSGNTIYF
clone_size: NA; d_call: NA; v_call: TRBV20-1; j_call: TRBJ2-7; cdr3_nt: TGCAGTGCGAGGAGGGGGGGGTACGAGCAGTACTTC; cdr3_aa: CSARRGGYEQYF
clone_size: few; d_call: NA; v_call: TRBV9; j_call: TRBJ1-3; cdr3_nt: TGTGCCAGCAGCTCTCAAGGGGTCTTCTCTGGAAACACCATATATTTT; cdr3_aa: CASSSQGVFSGNTIYF
clone_size: many; d_call: TRBD2; v_call: TRBV12-3/TRBV12-4; j_call: TRBJ2-5; cdr3_nt: TGTGCCAGCAGCCCAGGACTAGCGGGAGGGGTGGGAGAGACCCAGTACTTC; cdr3_aa: CASSPGLAGGVGETQYF
clone_size: few; d_call: NA; v_call: TRBV28; j_call: TRBJ1-5; cdr3_nt: TGTGCCAGCAGTTTTAGGCCCGGTGGCAATCAGCCCCAGCATTTT; cdr3_aa: CASSFRPGGNQPQHF
clone_size: NA; d_call: TRBD1; v_call: TRBV28; j_call: TRBJ2-3; cdr3_nt: TGTGCCAGCAGTTTACAGGGGGTGGGCAGCACAGATACGCAGTATTTT; cdr3_aa: CASSLQGVGSTDTQYF
clone_size: NA; d_call: TRBD1; v_call: TRBV5-5; j_call: TRBJ2-7; cdr3_nt: TGTGCCAGCAGCTTCCGACAGGGCGCCAACGAGCAGTACTTC; cdr3_aa: CASSFRQGANEQYF
clone_size: many; d_call: NA; v_call: TRBV9; j_call: TRBJ1-2; cdr3_nt: TGTGCCAGCGGGGCCAGCTATGGCTACACCTTC; cdr3_aa: CASGASYGYTF
clone_size: many; d_call: TRBD1; v_call: TRBV5-1; j_call: TRBJ2-5; cdr3_nt: TGCGCCAGCAGCCCCGCGGACAGGGCTTCGCAAGAGACCCAGTACTTC; cdr3_aa: CASSPADRASQETQYF
clone_size: NA; d_call: TRBD1; v_call: TRBV19; j_call: TRBJ2-3; cdr3_nt: TGTGCCAGTAGGGACAGGGGGCGCGACACAGATACGCAGTATTTT; cdr3_aa: CASRDRGRDTDTQYF
clone_size: NA; d_call: NA; v_call: TRBV24-1; j_call: TRBJ2-1; cdr3_nt: TGTGCCACCAGTGAATCATTTAGCGAGACCGCTTTCAATGAGCAGTTCTTC; cdr3_aa: CATSESFSETAFNEQFF
clone_size: NA; d_call: NA; v_call: TRBV7-8; j_call: TRBJ2-2; cdr3_nt: TGTGCCAGCAACTGGGGGCTTAACGCGAACACCGGGGAGCTGTTTTTT; cdr3_aa: CASNWGLNANTGELFF
clone_size: NA; d_call: NA; v_call: TRBV6-1; j_call: TRBJ2-5; cdr3_nt: TGTGCCAGCAGTGAAGGATGGGGCCTGAGGGAGACCCAGTACTTC; cdr3_aa: CASSEGWGLRETQYF
clone_size: NA; d_call: NA; v_call: TRBV20-1; j_call: TRBJ2-3; cdr3_nt: TGCAGTGCTACCGGACGGGATAGCACAGATACGCAGTATTTT; cdr3_aa: CSATGRDSTDTQYF
clone_size: NA; d_call: NA; v_call: TRBV2; j_call: TRBJ2-5; cdr3_nt: TGTGCCACCAATGGCGTCTTCTCAAGCAGAGACGCGTACCAAGAGACCCAGTACTTC; cdr3_aa: CATNGVFSSRDAYQETQYF
clone_size: many; d_call: TRBD2; v_call: TRBV27; j_call: TRBJ2-3; cdr3_nt: TGTGCCAGCAGTTTACGGGCTAGCGGGGGCCACTTTCGAACAAATACGCAGTATTTT; cdr3_aa: CASSLRASGGHFRTNTQYF
clone_size: few; d_call: TRBD2; v_call: TRBV5-1; j_call: TRBJ2-5; cdr3_nt: TGCGCCAGCAGGACACTAGCGGGAGGGGAGACCCAGTACTTC; cdr3_aa: CASRTLAGGETQYF
clone_size: NA; d_call: NA; v_call: TRBV6-5; j_call: TRBJ1-2; cdr3_nt: TGTGCCAGCAGTTACTCCATAACAGGAGTCTCTAACTATGGCTACACCTTC; cdr3_aa: CASSYSITGVSNYGYTF
clone_size: few; d_call: TRBD1; v_call: TRBV6-2/TRBV6-3; j_call: TRBJ2-1; cdr3_nt: TGTGCCAGCAGTTACTGGGGGACAGGGGATTATGAGCAGTTCTTC; cdr3_aa: CASSYWGTGDYEQFF
clone_size: few; d_call: TRBD1; v_call: TRBV5-6; j_call: TRBJ2-7; cdr3_nt: TGTGCCAGCAGCTTGGAACTCGTGGGGACAGGGGACGTCGAGCAGTACTTC; cdr3_aa: CASSLELVGTGDVEQYF
clone_size: few; d_call: TRBD1; v_call: TRBV20-1; j_call: TRBJ1-1; cdr3_nt: TGCAGTGCTAGTTGGGACAGCCTGAACACTGAAGCTTTCTTT; cdr3_aa: CSASWDSLNTEAFF
clone_size: NA; d_call: NA; v_call: TRBV5-1; j_call: TRBJ1-1; cdr3_nt: TGCGCCAGCAGCCCACAGCCGGAACAAAGGAACACTGAAGCTTTCTTT; cdr3_aa: CASSPQPEQRNTEAFF
clone_size: few; d_call: NA; v_call: TRBV20-1; j_call: TRBJ2-3; cdr3_nt: TGCAGTGCTACCGGGGAGGGCACAGATACGCAGTATTTT; cdr3_aa: CSATGEGTDTQYF
clone_size: NA; d_call: TRBD1; v_call: TRBV20-1; j_call: TRBJ1-6; cdr3_nt: TGCAGTGCTAGAGACCAGAGACAGGGGGGTTCACCCCTCCACTTT; cdr3_aa: CSARDQRQGGSPLHF
clone_size: NA; d_call: TRBD2; v_call: TRBV11-2; j_call: TRBJ2-1; cdr3_nt: TGTGCCAGCAGCCCTTTAACCGGGGGGGGTAATGAGCAGTTCTTC; cdr3_aa: CASSPLTGGGNEQFF
clone_size: NA; d_call: NA; v_call: TRBV29-1; j_call: TRBJ1-6; cdr3_nt: TGCAGCGCTCAGGGCGCGGGAGATTCACCCCTCCACTTT; cdr3_aa: CSAQGAGDSPLHF
clone_size: NA; d_call: NA; v_call: TRBV12-3/TRBV12-4; j_call: TRBJ1-1; cdr3_nt: TGTGCCAGCAGTTTAACGGGCGGGGCGAACACTGAAGCTTTCTTT; cdr3_aa: CASSLTGGANTEAFF
clone_size: NA; d_call: NA; v_call: TRBV25-1; j_call: TRBJ2-1; cdr3_nt: TGTGCCAGCAGTGAATATAGTTTTGGACCCAATGAGCAGTTCTTC; cdr3_aa: CASSEYSFGPNEQFF
clone_size: once; d_call: TRBD1; v_call: TRBV20-1; j_call: TRBJ2-5; cdr3_nt: TGCAGTGCTAGGTTGGACAGGGGACGAGAGACCCAGTACTTC; cdr3_aa: CSARLDRGRETQYF
clone_size: NA; d_call: NA; v_call: TRBV7-2; j_call: TRBJ2-5; cdr3_nt: TGTGCCAGCAGCTTCTCCGGGCCTCGGGAGACCCAGTACTTC; cdr3_aa: CASSFSGPRETQYF
clone_size: NA; d_call: NA; v_call: TRBV5-1; j_call: TRBJ1-1; cdr3_nt: TGCGCCAGCAGCTTGAACGTTGACACTGAAGCTTTCTTT; cdr3_aa: CASSLNVDTEAFF
clone_size: few; d_call: NA; v_call: TRBV20-1; j_call: TRBJ2-4; cdr3_nt: TGCAGTGCTAGAGATCAACGCGGGACGGTCAAAAACATTCAGTACTTC; cdr3_aa: CSARDQRGTVKNIQYF